These T cell receptor beta chains were read from a single sample in a study of blood T cell repertoires in COVID-19. TCRdb keeps only in-frame clones here, not all; method: immunoSEQ multiplex PCR. The repertoire holds some 140,000 clones, with approximately 81% as singletons. The sample was PBMCs or T cells enriched from blood (not recorded which). These receptors all stem from a man aged 35 to 55 with acute COVID-19. Both conserved end residues are part of each CDR3. The listing skips clone size in some rows; elsewhere it reads once, few, many or a size class.

J gene: TRBJ2-6
V gene: TRBV9
clone size: -
CDR3 protein: CASSPLAGVSSGANVLTF

J gene: TRBJ2-1
V gene: TRBV30
clone size: -
CDR3 protein: CAWSVRGLGQLNEQFF

J gene: TRBJ1-4
V gene: TRBV15
clone size: -
CDR3 protein: CATSRDPSLTEKLFF

J gene: TRBJ1-2
V gene: TRBV1
clone size: -
CDR3 protein: CTSSQDVGGFWYGYTF

J gene: TRBJ2-3
V gene: TRBV4-3
clone size: -
CDR3 protein: CASSQDRGTSGGAQYF

J gene: TRBJ2-7
V gene: TRBV7-2
clone size: -
CDR3 protein: CASSLTGAYEQYF

J gene: TRBJ1-1
V gene: TRBV4-1
clone size: -
CDR3 protein: CASSQGESAFF

J gene: TRBJ2-5
V gene: TRBV25-1
clone size: -
CDR3 protein: CASSATGTNLETQYF

J gene: TRBJ2-6
V gene: TRBV5-1
clone size: once
CDR3 protein: CASSLLPGTGGDSGANVLTF

J gene: TRBJ1-2
V gene: TRBV10-3
clone size: -
CDR3 protein: CAISDTTGVGYTF

J gene: TRBJ2-7
V gene: TRBV5-4
clone size: -
CDR3 protein: CASSTRTESYEQYF

J gene: TRBJ2-3
V gene: TRBV4-1
clone size: -
CDR3 protein: CASSQAPGMPGTDTQYF

J gene: TRBJ1-6
V gene: TRBV5-4
clone size: once
CDR3 protein: CASSFGQPNSPLHF

J gene: TRBJ1-2
V gene: TRBV11-2
clone size: -
CDR3 protein: CASSLRHYGYTF

J gene: TRBJ2-1
V gene: TRBV25-1
clone size: -
CDR3 protein: CASSEAPDSEQFF

J gene: TRBJ2-1
V gene: TRBV15
clone size: -
CDR3 protein: CATSRDWAVGEQFF

J gene: TRBJ1-1
V gene: TRBV4-1
clone size: -
CDR3 protein: CASSQDWSRGSTEAFF

J gene: TRBJ2-1
V gene: TRBV2
clone size: -
CDR3 protein: CASTWRSGGAFAEQFF

J gene: TRBJ1-5
V gene: TRBV19
clone size: -
CDR3 protein: CASSIQTGRGWNQPQHF

J gene: TRBJ1-5
V gene: TRBV11-2
clone size: -
CDR3 protein: CASSLERGPKRQPQHF

J gene: TRBJ2-1
V gene: TRBV7-9
clone size: once
CDR3 protein: CASSHRSPLRGYNEQFF

J gene: TRBJ2-7
V gene: TRBV7-2
clone size: -
CDR3 protein: CASSFTSGSSYEQYF

J gene: TRBJ2-5
V gene: TRBV19
clone size: -
CDR3 protein: CASSIGYRLVGQETQYF

J gene: TRBJ1-3
V gene: TRBV28
clone size: -
CDR3 protein: CASSLPGNTIYF

J gene: TRBJ2-1
V gene: TRBV5-1
clone size: -
CDR3 protein: CASSSGTSVYNEQFF

J gene: TRBJ1-4
V gene: TRBV4-3
clone size: -
CDR3 protein: CASSQRGQGGEKLFF

J gene: TRBJ1-5
V gene: TRBV7-8
clone size: -
CDR3 protein: CASTPNVGSNQPQHF

J gene: TRBJ1-1
V gene: TRBV19
clone size: once
CDR3 protein: CASSILGQNTEAFF

J gene: TRBJ2-6
V gene: TRBV9
clone size: few
CDR3 protein: CASSRLTGGLGANVLTF